At least ten counts were recorded for the clone carrying this T cell receptor (beta chain). TCRdb reanalysed the multiplex PCR reads using MiXCR and keeps one entry per CDR3 protein. Among about 270,000 distinct CDR3 sequences listed, over 30% were seen once. The lymph nodes were axillary draining lymph nodes from breast cancer patients. The sample originates from a study of breast tumors, draining lymph nodes, adjacent tissues. The V gene lost 1 base and the J gene lost 5 bases, with 7 bases spanning the gap. The CDR3 loop spans 13 amino acids. Germline V CDR1 and CDR2: LNHDA, SQIVND (reference sequence).

Material for sequencing was axillary lymph node tissue. The source is a female donor with breast cancer. Some clones in this sample may be carry-over from other donors' samples. The chain combines TRBV19 with TRBJ2-3; possible D gene TRBD1, 5 bases. The CDR3 DNA follows: TGTGCCAGTAGTATAGCAGGGTTAGATACGCAGTATTTT. It yields the protein CASSIAGLDTQYF.